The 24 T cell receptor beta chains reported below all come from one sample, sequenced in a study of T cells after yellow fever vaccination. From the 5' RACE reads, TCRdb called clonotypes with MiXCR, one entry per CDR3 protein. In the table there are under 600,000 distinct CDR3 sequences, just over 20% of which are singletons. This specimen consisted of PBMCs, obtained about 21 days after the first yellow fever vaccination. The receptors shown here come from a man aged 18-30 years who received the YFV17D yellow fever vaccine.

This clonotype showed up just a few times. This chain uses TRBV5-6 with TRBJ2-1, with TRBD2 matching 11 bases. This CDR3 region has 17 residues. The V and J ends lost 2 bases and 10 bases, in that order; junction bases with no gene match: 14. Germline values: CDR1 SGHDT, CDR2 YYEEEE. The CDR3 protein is CASSFSTSGGGRTEQFF. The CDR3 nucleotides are TGTGCCAGCAGCTTCTCTACTAGCGGGGGAGGGAGGACGGAGCAGTTCTTC.

The CDR3 region has the DNA TGCGCCAGCAGCCAACAAACCGGGACAGGGTTGGAGACCCAGTACTTC. This encodes CASSQQTGTGLETQYF. The V gene is TRBV4-3, the J gene TRBJ2-5; 9 bases are a match to TRBD1. CDR3 length: 16 residues. Germline V gives CDR1 LGHNA, CDR2 YSLEER. V lost 2 bases, J lost 5 bases, and 9 bases stayed unmatched.

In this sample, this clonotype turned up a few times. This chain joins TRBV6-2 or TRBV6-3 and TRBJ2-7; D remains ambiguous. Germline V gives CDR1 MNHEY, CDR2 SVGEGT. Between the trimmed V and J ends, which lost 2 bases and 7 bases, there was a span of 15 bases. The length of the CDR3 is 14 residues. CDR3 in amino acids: CASSYQLGPVEQYV. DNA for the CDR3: TGTGCCAGCAGTTACCAGCTCGGTCCCGTGGAGCAGTACGTC.

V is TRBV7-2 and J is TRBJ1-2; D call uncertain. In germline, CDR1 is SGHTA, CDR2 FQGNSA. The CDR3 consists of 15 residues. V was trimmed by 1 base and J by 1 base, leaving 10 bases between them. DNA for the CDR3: TGTGCCAGCAGCTTAGAGGCCAGGAATAACTATGGCTACACCTTC. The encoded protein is CASSLEARNNYGYTF.

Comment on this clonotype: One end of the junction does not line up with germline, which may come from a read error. Written as DNA, the CDR3 is TGCTGTGCTAGAGATAGGCCCGCAAAGAGGGTAGAGACCCAGTACTTC. Residues: CCARDRPAKRVETQYF. V and J are TRBV20-1 and TRBJ2-5, with TRBD2 as a possible D gene (5 bases). The V gene's germline CDR1 is DFQATT and CDR2 SNEGSKA (reference sequence). This CDR3 is built from 16 residues.

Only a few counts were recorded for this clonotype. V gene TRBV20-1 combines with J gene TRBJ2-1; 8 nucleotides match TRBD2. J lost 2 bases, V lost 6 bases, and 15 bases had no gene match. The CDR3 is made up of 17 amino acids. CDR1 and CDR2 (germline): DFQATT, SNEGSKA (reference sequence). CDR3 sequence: CSARSRGGFDAYNEQFF. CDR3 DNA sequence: TGCAGTGCCCGGAGCCGGGGGGGCTTTGACGCCTACAATGAGCAGTTCTTC.

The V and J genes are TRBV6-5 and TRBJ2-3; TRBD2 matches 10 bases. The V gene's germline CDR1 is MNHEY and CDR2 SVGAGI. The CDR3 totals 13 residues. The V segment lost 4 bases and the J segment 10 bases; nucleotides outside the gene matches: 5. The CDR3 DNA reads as TGTGCCAGCAGTTCACCTGGGACTAGCGCGCAGTATTTT. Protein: CASSSPGTSAQYF.

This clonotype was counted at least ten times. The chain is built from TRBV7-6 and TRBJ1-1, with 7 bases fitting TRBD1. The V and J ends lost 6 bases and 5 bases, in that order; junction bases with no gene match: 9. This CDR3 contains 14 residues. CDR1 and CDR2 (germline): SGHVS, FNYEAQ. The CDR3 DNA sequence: TGTGCCAGCAGTACGACAGGGTTGGGTACTGAAGCTTTCTTT. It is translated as CASSTTGLGTEAFF.

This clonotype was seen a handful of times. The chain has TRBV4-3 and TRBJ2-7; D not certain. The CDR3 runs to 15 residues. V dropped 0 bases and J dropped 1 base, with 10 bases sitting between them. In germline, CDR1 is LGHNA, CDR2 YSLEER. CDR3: CASSQDPRQSYEQYF. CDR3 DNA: TGCGCCAGCAGCCAAGATCCCCGTCAGTCCTACGAGCAGTACTTC.

Here the CDR3 reads CASSPLSTGGSPLHF. CDR3 nucleotide sequence: TGTGCCAGCAGCCCGCTCTCGACAGGGGGTTCACCCCTCCACTTT. The rearrangement joins TRBV12-3 or TRBV12-4 to TRBJ1-6, with 9 bases fitting TRBD1. The CDR3 extends over 15 amino acids. The ends lost 6 bases at V and 9 bases at J; junction bases unmatched: 9.

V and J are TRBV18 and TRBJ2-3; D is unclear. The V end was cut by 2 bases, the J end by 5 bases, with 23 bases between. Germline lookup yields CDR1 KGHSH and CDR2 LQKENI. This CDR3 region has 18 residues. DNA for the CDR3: TGTGCCAGCTCACCATATGCCGTGGCGGCCTCAGGTGAAGATACGCAGTATTTT. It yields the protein CASSPYAVAASGEDTQYF.

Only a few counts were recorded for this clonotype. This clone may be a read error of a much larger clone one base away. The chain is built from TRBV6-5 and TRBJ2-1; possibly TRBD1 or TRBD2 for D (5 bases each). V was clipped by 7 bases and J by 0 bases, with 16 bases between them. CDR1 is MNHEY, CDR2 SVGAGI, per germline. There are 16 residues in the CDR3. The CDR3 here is CASILAGADSYNEQFF. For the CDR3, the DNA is TGTGCCAGCATACTCGCCGGGGCAGACTCCTACAATGAGCAGTTCTTC.

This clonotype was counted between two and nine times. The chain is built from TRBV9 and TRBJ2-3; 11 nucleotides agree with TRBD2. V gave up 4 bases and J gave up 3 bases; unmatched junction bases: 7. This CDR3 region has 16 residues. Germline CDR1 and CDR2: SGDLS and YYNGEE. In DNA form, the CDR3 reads TGTGCCAGCAGCTCCCGACCTAGCGGGGGGACAGATACGCAGTATTTT. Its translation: CASSSRPSGGTDTQYF.

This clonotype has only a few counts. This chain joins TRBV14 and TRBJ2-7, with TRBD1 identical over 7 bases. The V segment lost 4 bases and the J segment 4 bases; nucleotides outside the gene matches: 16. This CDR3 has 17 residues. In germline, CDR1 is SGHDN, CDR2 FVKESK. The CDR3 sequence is CASSPPTGVQSIYEQYV. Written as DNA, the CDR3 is TGTGCCAGCAGCCCTCCTACAGGGGTCCAAAGCATTTACGAGCAGTACGTC.

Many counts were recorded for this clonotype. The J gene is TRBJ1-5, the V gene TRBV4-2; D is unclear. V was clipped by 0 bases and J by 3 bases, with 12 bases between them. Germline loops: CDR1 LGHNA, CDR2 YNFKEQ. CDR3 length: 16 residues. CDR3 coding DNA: TGTGCCAGCAGCCAAGAATTGGGAGACAACAATCAGCCCCAGCATTTT. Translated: CASSQELGDNNQPQHF.

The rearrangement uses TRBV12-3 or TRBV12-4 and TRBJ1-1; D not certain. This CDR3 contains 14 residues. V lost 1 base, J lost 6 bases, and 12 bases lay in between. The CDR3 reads CASSLVRVMAEAFF. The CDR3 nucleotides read TGTGCCAGCAGTTTAGTTCGGGTGATGGCTGAAGCTTTCTTT.

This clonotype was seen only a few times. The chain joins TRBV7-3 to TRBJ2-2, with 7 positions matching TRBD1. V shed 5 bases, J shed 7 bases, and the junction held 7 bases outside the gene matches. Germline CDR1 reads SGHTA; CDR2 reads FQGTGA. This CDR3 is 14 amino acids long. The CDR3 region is CASSRQGIDGELFF. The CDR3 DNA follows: TGTGCCAGCAGCCGACAGGGTATAGACGGGGAGCTGTTTTTT.

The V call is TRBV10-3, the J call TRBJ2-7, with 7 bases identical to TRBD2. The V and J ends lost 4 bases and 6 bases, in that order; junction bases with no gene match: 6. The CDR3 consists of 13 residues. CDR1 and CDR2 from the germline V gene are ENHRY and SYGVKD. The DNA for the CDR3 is TGTGCCATCAGTGGGGAGGGTATGGGCGAGCAGTACTTC. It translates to CAISGEGMGEQYF.

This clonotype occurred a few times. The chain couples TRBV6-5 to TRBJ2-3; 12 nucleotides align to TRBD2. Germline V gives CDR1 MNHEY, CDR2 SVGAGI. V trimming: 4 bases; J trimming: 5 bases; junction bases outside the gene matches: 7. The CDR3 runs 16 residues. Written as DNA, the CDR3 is TGTGCCAGCAGTTCTGGACTAGCGGGGTTCCGAGATACGCAGTATTTT. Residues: CASSSGLAGFRDTQYF.

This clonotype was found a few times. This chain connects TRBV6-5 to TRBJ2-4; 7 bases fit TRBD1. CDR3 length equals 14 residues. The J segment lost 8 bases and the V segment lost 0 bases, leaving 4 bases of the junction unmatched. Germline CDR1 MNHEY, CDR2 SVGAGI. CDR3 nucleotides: TGTGCCAGCAGTTACTCTACACAGGGGTACATTCAGTACTTC. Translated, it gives CASSYSTQGYIQYF.

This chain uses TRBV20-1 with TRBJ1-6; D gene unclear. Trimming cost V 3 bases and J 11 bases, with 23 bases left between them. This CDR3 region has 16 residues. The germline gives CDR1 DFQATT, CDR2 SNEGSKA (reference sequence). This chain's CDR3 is CSASLGPHAGLTPLHF. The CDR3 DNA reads TGCAGTGCTAGCCTCGGGCCACACGCCGGTTTAACACCCCTCCACTTT.

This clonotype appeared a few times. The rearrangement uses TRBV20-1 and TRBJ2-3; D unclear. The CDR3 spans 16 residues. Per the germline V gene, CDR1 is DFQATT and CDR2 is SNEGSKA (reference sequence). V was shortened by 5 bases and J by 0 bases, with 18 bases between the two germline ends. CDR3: CSAPYWSRFSTDTQYF. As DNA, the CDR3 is TGCAGTGCTCCCTATTGGAGTCGATTTAGCACAGATACGCAGTATTTT.

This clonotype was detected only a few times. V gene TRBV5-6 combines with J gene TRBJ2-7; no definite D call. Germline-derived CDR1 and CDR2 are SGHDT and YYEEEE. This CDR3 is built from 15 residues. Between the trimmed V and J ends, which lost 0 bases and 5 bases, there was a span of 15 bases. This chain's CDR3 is CASSLVFEVIHEQYF. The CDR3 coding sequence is TGTGCCAGCAGCTTGGTGTTCGAGGTAATACACGAGCAGTACTTC.

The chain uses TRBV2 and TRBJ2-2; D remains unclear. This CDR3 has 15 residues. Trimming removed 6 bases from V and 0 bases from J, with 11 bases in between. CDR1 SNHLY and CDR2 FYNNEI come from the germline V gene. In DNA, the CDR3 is TGTGCCAGCAGGGCCCTTCCTGCGAACACCGGGGAGCTGTTTTTT. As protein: CASRALPANTGELFF.